Following are 5 T cell receptor beta chains from one sample sequenced in a study of blood T cell repertoires in COVID-19. TCRdb keeps only in-frame clones here, not all; method: immunoSEQ multiplex PCR. The data contain around 300,000 clones, nearly 90% of them singletons. The sequencing input was PBMCs or T cells enriched from blood (not recorded which). The receptors stem from a woman aged 55-70 years who had recovered from COVID-19.

The gene calls are TRBV9 and TRBJ2-1, with D uncertain. V lost 2 bases and J lost 2, with 8 bases in between. CDR1 SGDLS and CDR2 YYNGEE come from the germline V gene. This CDR3 has 14 residues. DNA for the CDR3: TGTGCCAGCAGCGTCCACAGTACCTACAATGAGCAGTTCTTC. This codes for CASSVHSTYNEQFF. The full variable domain, rest sourced from reference TRBV9 and TRBJ2-1, is DSGVTQTPKHLITATGQRVTLRCSPRSGDLSVYWYQQSLDQGLQFLIQYYNGEERAKGNILERFSAQQFPDLHSELNLSSLELGDSALYFCASSVHSTYNEQFFGPGTRLTVL.

The rearrangement joins TRBV12-3 or TRBV12-4 to TRBJ1-2; the D gene is possibly TRBD1 (5 bases). Between the trimmed V and J ends, which lost 1 base and 4 bases, there was a span of 7 bases. The CDR3 length is 13 residues. The CDR3 region is CASSLGGTYGYTF. In nucleotides, the CDR3 is TGTGCCAGCAGTTTAGGGGGCACCTATGGCTACACCTTC.

This chain uses TRBV5-8 with TRBJ2-5; weak D call: TRBD1 (6 bases). Per the germline V gene, CDR1 is SGHTS and CDR2 is YDEGEE. The CDR3 length is 16 residues. The V end lost 0 bases, the J end lost 5 bases, and 17 bases lay between the germline ends. The CDR3 bases are TGTGCCAGCAGCTTGGGACAAACGTGGGGGCGGGAGACCCAGTACTTC. It encodes CASSLGQTWGRETQYF.

This clone was recorded a few times. V is TRBV4-1 and J is TRBJ1-5; D is perhaps TRBD1 (6 bases). Trimming left V 4 bases short and J 6 bases short, with 16 bases between. The CDR3 totals 15 residues. Per germline, CDR1 MGHRA and CDR2 YSYEKL. The CDR3 loop reads CASSPSGGIGQPQHF. The CDR3 DNA is TGCGCCAGCAGCCCCTCGGGGGGCATCGGTCAGCCCCAGCATTTT.

The chain has TRBV6-5 and TRBJ1-5; 8 bases are a match to TRBD1. The CDR3 spans 12 residues. Germline V lookup: CDR1 MNHEY, CDR2 SVGAGI. The J segment lost 5 bases and the V segment lost 6 bases, leaving 0 bases of the junction unmatched. CDR3 amino acids: CASRTGDQPQHF. CDR3 bases: TGTGCCAGCAGGACAGGGGATCAGCCCCAGCATTTT.